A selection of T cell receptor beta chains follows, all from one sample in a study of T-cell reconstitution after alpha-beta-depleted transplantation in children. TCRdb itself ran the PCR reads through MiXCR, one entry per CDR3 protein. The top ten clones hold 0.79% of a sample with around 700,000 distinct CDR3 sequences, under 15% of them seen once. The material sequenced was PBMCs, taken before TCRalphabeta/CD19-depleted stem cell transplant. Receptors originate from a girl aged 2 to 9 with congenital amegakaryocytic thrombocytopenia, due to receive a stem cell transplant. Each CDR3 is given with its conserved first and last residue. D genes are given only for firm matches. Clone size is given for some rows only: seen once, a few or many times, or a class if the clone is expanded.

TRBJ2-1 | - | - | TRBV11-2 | TGTGCCAGCAGCTCAACCTCTAGGGAGCAGTTCTTC | CASSSTSREQFF
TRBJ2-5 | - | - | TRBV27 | TGTGCCAGCAGTACCATCTCGACAGGCTGGGAGACCCAGTACTTC | CASSTISTGWETQYF
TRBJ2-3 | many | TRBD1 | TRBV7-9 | TGTGCCAGCAGCAGAGGGGGCTACACAGATACGCAGTATTTT | CASSRGGYTDTQYF
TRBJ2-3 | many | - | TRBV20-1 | TGCAGTGCGGGGGGTCCCCTCAGCACAGATACGCAGTATTTT | CSAGGPLSTDTQYF
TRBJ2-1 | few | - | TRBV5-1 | TGCGCCAGCAGCCAACGGGGGCGGGCCGGTGAGCAGTTCTTC | CASSQRGRAGEQFF
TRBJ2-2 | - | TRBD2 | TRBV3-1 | TGTGCCAGCAGCTCGACTAGCACCGCCGGGGAGCTGTTTTTT | CASSSTSTAGELFF
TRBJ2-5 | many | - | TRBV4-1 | TGCGCCAGCAGCCAAGAGGACTTGGAAGAGACCCAGTACTTC | CASSQEDLEETQYF
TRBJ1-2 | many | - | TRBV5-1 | TGCGCCAGCTATGGGGGGGCCATCTATGGCTACACCTTC | CASYGGAIYGYTF
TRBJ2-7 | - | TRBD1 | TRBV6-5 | TGTGCCAGCAGTTACTCGTTTCTCGGCAGGGGGCTTTCCTACGAGCAGTACTTC | CASSYSFLGRGLSYEQYF
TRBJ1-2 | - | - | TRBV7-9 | TGTGCCAGCAGCTTAGCAGAAGGGAGCAGCGGCTACACCTTC | CASSLAEGSSGYTF
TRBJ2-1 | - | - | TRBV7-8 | TGTGCCAGCAGCCACAAGGGGAGGCCCCCGGGAAAGGGCGTCTACAATGAGCAGTTCTTC | CASSHKGRPPGKGVYNEQFF
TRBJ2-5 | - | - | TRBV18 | TGTGCCAGCTCACAACTGGGGGGCCAAGAGACCCAGTACTTC | CASSQLGGQETQYF
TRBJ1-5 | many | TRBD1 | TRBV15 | TGTGCCACCAGCATGGACAGGGTCGGTCAGCCCCAGCATTTT | CATSMDRVGQPQHF
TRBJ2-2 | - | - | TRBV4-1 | TGCGCCAGCGGCCACACCGGGGAGCTGTTTTTT | CASGHTGELFF
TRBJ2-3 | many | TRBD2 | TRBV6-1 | TGTGCCAGCAGTGAACGAGGAGCGGGGGGACCAGATACGCAGTATTTT | CASSERGAGGPDTQYF
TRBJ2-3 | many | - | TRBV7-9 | TGTGCCAGCAGCTTGAGGGACCTAGATACGCAGTATTTT | CASSLRDLDTQYF
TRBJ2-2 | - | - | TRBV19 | TGTGCCAGTAGTATCCTTCCGGAAGGCACCGGGGAGCTGTTTTTT | CASSILPEGTGELFF
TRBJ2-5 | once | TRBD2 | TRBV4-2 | TGTGCCAGCAGCCCAACCGGCGGGGGACAAGAGACCCAGTACTTC | CASSPTGGGQETQYF
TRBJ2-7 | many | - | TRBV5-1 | TGCGCCAGCAGCTCGGACAGATTCTACGAGCAGTACTTC | CASSSDRFYEQYF
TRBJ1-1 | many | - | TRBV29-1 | TGCAGCGTTGAAGAAATAGGGAACACTGAAGCTTTCTTT | CSVEEIGNTEAFF
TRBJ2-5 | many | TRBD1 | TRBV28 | TGTGCCAGTACAGGGGCAGAGACCCAGTACTTC | CASTGAETQYF
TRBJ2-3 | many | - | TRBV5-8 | TGTGCCAGCAGCTTGGAAGCTCCCGAAGGGGATACGCAGTATTTT | CASSLEAPEGDTQYF